A selection of T cell receptor beta chains follows, all from one sample in a study of Ad26.COV2.S vaccination and SARS-CoV-2 variants. Using immunoSEQ multiplex PCR, the repertoire was profiled, and TCRdb retains in-frame clones only, with some absent. Among 400,000 or so clones listed, about nine tenths were seen once. This material consisted of peripheral blood, taken in a trial of Ad26.COV2.S vaccine versus placebo. The receptors derive from a person between 18 and 65 years old who received the Ad26.COV2.S COVID-19 vaccine or a placebo. Both conserved end residues are part of each CDR3. A D gene is named only where the DNA matches it firmly. Clone size is shown for a subset of rows, as once, few, many or a class of expanded clone.

CDR3 protein: CASSSRNTGELFF
CDR3 DNA: TGTGCCAGCAGCTCTAGGAACACCGGGGAGCTGTTTTTT
clone size: NA
V gene: TRBV9
D gene: NA
J gene: TRBJ2-2

CDR3 protein: CASTLFSGNTIYF
CDR3 DNA: TGTGCCAGCACCCTGTTCTCTGGAAACACCATATATTTT
clone size: NA
V gene: TRBV12-3/TRBV12-4
D gene: NA
J gene: TRBJ1-3

CDR3 protein: CASSLGTGEQYF
CDR3 DNA: TGTGCCAGCAGCTTAGGGACAGGTGAGCAGTACTTC
clone size: NA
V gene: TRBV7-9
D gene: TRBD1
J gene: TRBJ2-7

CDR3 protein: CASSQAYRDRGPEQYF
CDR3 DNA: TGCGCCAGCAGCCAAGCTTACCGGGACAGGGGGCCCGAGCAGTACTTC
clone size: NA
V gene: TRBV4-1
D gene: TRBD1
J gene: TRBJ2-7

CDR3 protein: CASSPPGESEKLFF
CDR3 DNA: TGTGCCAGCAGTCCCCCAGGGGAGAGTGAAAAACTGTTTTTT
clone size: many
V gene: TRBV2
D gene: NA
J gene: TRBJ1-4

CDR3 protein: CASTPGQGFYGYTF
CDR3 DNA: TGTGCCAGTACCCCGGGACAGGGGTTCTATGGCTACACCTTC
clone size: NA
V gene: TRBV6-6
D gene: TRBD1
J gene: TRBJ1-2

CDR3 protein: CASSIPDRAPGEAFF
CDR3 DNA: TGTGCCAGTAGTATCCCGGACAGGGCCCCAGGGGAAGCTTTCTTT
clone size: NA
V gene: TRBV19
D gene: TRBD1
J gene: TRBJ1-1

CDR3 protein: CASRHEGANYGYTF
CDR3 DNA: TGTGCCAGTCGACATGAGGGGGCGAACTATGGCTACACCTTC
clone size: NA
V gene: TRBV19
D gene: TRBD1
J gene: TRBJ1-2

CDR3 protein: CASSTSPSSYEQYF
CDR3 DNA: TGTGCCAGCAGCACATCACCCAGCTCCTACGAGCAGTACTTC
clone size: NA
V gene: TRBV9
D gene: NA
J gene: TRBJ2-7

CDR3 protein: CASSEAPVNNSPLHF
CDR3 DNA: TGTGCCAGCAGTGAAGCGCCTGTGAATAATTCACCCCTCCACTTT
clone size: NA
V gene: TRBV2
D gene: NA
J gene: TRBJ1-6

CDR3 protein: CASSLTGYSSYEQYF
CDR3 DNA: TGTGCCAGCAGCTTGACGGGGTACAGCTCCTACGAGCAGTACTTC
clone size: NA
V gene: TRBV7-2
D gene: NA
J gene: TRBJ2-7

CDR3 protein: CATSSSTGSYEQYF
CDR3 DNA: TGTGCCACCAGCAGTTCGACAGGGTCCTACGAGCAGTACTTC
clone size: NA
V gene: TRBV15
D gene: TRBD1
J gene: TRBJ2-7

CDR3 protein: CASSPPAPDEAFF
CDR3 DNA: TGTGCCAGCAGCCCCCCTGCTCCCGATGAAGCTTTCTTT
clone size: NA
V gene: TRBV6-5
D gene: NA
J gene: TRBJ1-1

CDR3 protein: CASSIGGTGRVNGYTF
CDR3 DNA: TGTGCCAGTAGTATTGGAGGGACAGGGCGAGTGAATGGCTACACCTTC
clone size: NA
V gene: TRBV19
D gene: TRBD1
J gene: TRBJ1-2

CDR3 protein: CASSSDRGGTEAFF
CDR3 DNA: TGTGCCAGCAGTTCCGACAGGGGCGGCACTGAAGCTTTCTTT
clone size: NA
V gene: TRBV6-5
D gene: TRBD1
J gene: TRBJ1-1

CDR3 protein: CASRGDLSGNTIYF
CDR3 DNA: TGCGCCAGCAGAGGAGACCTATCTGGAAACACCATATATTTT
clone size: NA
V gene: TRBV10-1
D gene: NA
J gene: TRBJ1-3

CDR3 protein: CASSSPGVGYEQYF
CDR3 DNA: TGTGCCAGCAGCTCCCCCGGGGTAGGCTACGAGCAGTACTTC
clone size: few
V gene: TRBV5-6
D gene: NA
J gene: TRBJ2-7

CDR3 protein: CASSQSPGLLAYEQYF
CDR3 DNA: TGTGCCAGCAGCCAATCCCCGGGACTCCTGGCCTACGAGCAGTACTTC
clone size: once
V gene: TRBV3-1/TRBV3-2
D gene: NA
J gene: TRBJ2-7

CDR3 protein: CASRFYRDEQFF
CDR3 DNA: TGCGCCAGCAGATTTTATCGGGATGAGCAGTTCTTC
clone size: NA
V gene: TRBV5-1
D gene: NA
J gene: TRBJ2-1

CDR3 protein: CASSQGGGVHYGYTF
CDR3 DNA: TGTGCCAGCAGCCAAGGGGGGGGCGTTCACTATGGCTACACCTTC
clone size: NA
V gene: TRBV3-1/TRBV3-2
D gene: NA
J gene: TRBJ1-2

CDR3 protein: CASSQDPGGAGETQYF
CDR3 DNA: TGTGCCAGCAGCCAAGATCCGGGGGGGGCCGGGGAGACCCAGTACTTC
clone size: NA
V gene: TRBV3-1/TRBV3-2
D gene: TRBD2
J gene: TRBJ2-5

CDR3 protein: CASSHLVLSTGELFF
CDR3 DNA: TGCGCCAGCAGCCACCTGGTTTTGTCCACCGGGGAGCTGTTTTTT
clone size: NA
V gene: TRBV4-3
D gene: NA
J gene: TRBJ2-2

CDR3 protein: CASSVGDRGGFNEKLFF
CDR3 DNA: TGTGCCAGCAGCGTAGGAGACAGGGGTGGTTTTAATGAAAAACTGTTTTTT
clone size: NA
V gene: TRBV9
D gene: TRBD1
J gene: TRBJ1-4

CDR3 protein: CASSYSAGTNSPLHF
CDR3 DNA: TGTGCCAGCAGTTACTCAGCGGGGACCAATTCACCCCTCCACTTT
clone size: NA
V gene: TRBV6-2/TRBV6-3
D gene: NA
J gene: TRBJ1-6

CDR3 protein: CASSYRPGTVSYEQYF
CDR3 DNA: TGTGCCAGCAGTTACCGTCCCGGGACAGTCTCCTACGAGCAGTACTTC
clone size: NA
V gene: TRBV6-6
D gene: TRBD1
J gene: TRBJ2-7

CDR3 protein: CASSLAEADLGQYF
CDR3 DNA: TGTGCCAGCAGCTTGGCCGAGGCAGACCTGGGGCAGTACTTC
clone size: NA
V gene: TRBV5-8
D gene: NA
J gene: TRBJ2-7

CDR3 protein: CASSSRTGTNTEAFF
CDR3 DNA: TGTGCCAGTAGTTCGCGGACAGGGACGAACACTGAAGCTTTCTTT
clone size: NA
V gene: TRBV19
D gene: TRBD1
J gene: TRBJ1-1

CDR3 protein: CAISGGKGRDSNQPQHF
CDR3 DNA: TGTGCCATCAGTGGGGGGAAGGGCAGGGACAGCAATCAGCCCCAGCATTTT
clone size: NA
V gene: TRBV10-3
D gene: NA
J gene: TRBJ1-5